The sequence of this TCR beta chain was determined in a study of blood T cell repertoires in COVID-19. Sequencing was performed with immunoSEQ multiplex PCR; in TCRdb, only in-frame clones are kept and a portion is missing. The sample holds approximately 270,000 clones, 86% seen once. Germline values: CDR1 LGHDT, CDR2 YNNKEL (reference sequence). CDR3 size: 15 residues. With 0 bases clipped from V and 10 bases from J, the junction kept 9 bases outside the gene matches. This TCR derives from a man aged 40-55 years with active or convalescent COVID-19. V is TRBV3-1 (or the pseudogene TRBV3-2) and J is TRBJ2-7, with TRBD2 matching over 10 bases. The sample consisted of peripheral blood. The CDR3 loop reads CASSQDWVAGGPQYF. Written as DNA, the CDR3 is TGTGCCAGCAGCCAAGATTGGGTAGCGGGAGGCCCTCAGTACTTC.